A selection of T cell receptor beta chains follows, all from one sample in a study of beta chain features in type 1 diabetes. Using immunoSEQ multiplex PCR, the repertoire was profiled, and TCRdb retains in-frame clones only, with some absent. The sample includes hundreds of thousands of clones, about 16% seen only once; the top ten take about 0.097%. The sequencing input was naive CD4+ T cells from blood. These receptors were collected from a man aged 18 to 35 in good health. The CDR3 runs from the conserved cysteine through the conserved F or W. The D gene is left open where the match is weak. Clone size is shown for a subset of rows, as once, few, many or a class of expanded clone.

TRBV29-1,NA,TRBJ2-7,NA,TGCAGCGTTGAAGATAGGAGCCACTCCTACTACGAGCAGTACTTC,CSVEDRSHSYYEQYF
TRBV30,NA,TRBJ1-2,NA,TGTGCCTGGGGGCCTAAGCATCTCCGCTATGGCTACACCTTC,CAWGPKHLRYGYTF
TRBV14,NA,TRBJ1-2,few,TGTGCCAGCAGCCAAATTGACAGTACCAACTATGGCTACACCTTC,CASSQIDSTNYGYTF
TRBV5-1,NA,TRBJ2-5,NA,TGCGCCAGCAGCCCTTCGACAGGGAGGCAAGAGACCCAGTACTTC,CASSPSTGRQETQYF
TRBV18,NA,TRBJ1-5,few,TGTGCCAGCTCCCCGCGCAGGGACAATCAGCCCCAGCATTTT,CASSPRRDNQPQHF
TRBV30,TRBD1,TRBJ1-2,NA,TGTGCCTGGAGCGGGACAGCGCCCAACTATGGCTACACCTTC,CAWSGTAPNYGYTF
TRBV7-2,NA,TRBJ1-2,NA,TGTGCCAGCAGCTTATCCCCGCCGACAGTTTTAAACTATGGCTACACCTTC,CASSLSPPTVLNYGYTF
TRBV14,NA,TRBJ2-3,NA,TGTGCCAGCAGCCAAGATCGCAGGGGTAGCACAGATACGCAGTATTTT,CASSQDRRGSTDTQYF
TRBV7-8,NA,TRBJ2-5,NA,TGTGCCAGCAGCTTAGAAACAGGGCCCCAAGAGACCCAGTACTTC,CASSLETGPQETQYF
TRBV7-2,NA,TRBJ2-5,NA,TGTGCCAGCAGCTCCCCCGGGGCAGCGAAAGAGACCCAGTACTTC,CASSSPGAAKETQYF
TRBV7-9,NA,TRBJ1-1,NA,TGTGCCACCTCACCAGCCTCACTAAAAGCTGAAGCTTTCTTT,CATSPASLKAEAFF